These 11 T cell receptor beta chains originate from one sample sequenced in a study of blood T cell repertoires in COVID-19. The data were produced by immunoSEQ multiplex PCR, yet TCRdb's version contains in-frame clones alone and is incomplete. Of 55,000 or so clones listed, roughly 80% were seen once; the top ten hold 3% to 3.5%. Material for sequencing was peripheral blood. The receptors derive from a man in his sixties with acute or convalescent COVID-19.

This chain connects TRBV7-2 to TRBJ1-2; 8 bases align to TRBD1. CDR3 size: 15 residues. V shed 4 bases and J 3 bases; nucleotides not matched to a gene: 7. From germline, CDR1 is SGHTA and CDR2 FQGNSA. CDR3 residues: CASSSEGRGHYGYTF. CDR3 nucleotides: TGTGCCAGCAGCTCCGAGGGCAGGGGGCACTATGGCTACACCTTC.

The chain combines TRBV7-2 with TRBJ2-6; a weak D match, TRBD2 (6 bases). The germline CDR1 and CDR2 sequences are SGHTA and FQGNSA. V was trimmed by 7 bases and J by 4 bases, leaving 14 bases between them. This CDR3 region has 15 residues. The CDR3 reads CASNPGGTGANVLTF. The DNA for the CDR3 is TGTGCCAGCAACCCGGGCGGGACGGGGGCCAACGTCCTGACTTTC.

The V gene is TRBV28, the J gene TRBJ1-5; D perhaps matches TRBD1 (6 bases). Trimming removed 7 bases at V and 7 bases at J, with 17 bases between. From germline, CDR1 is MDHEN and CDR2 SYDVKM. The CDR3 spans 14 residues. CDR3 coding DNA: TGTGCCAGCACACTTCTCCTTGGGGGCCAGCCCCAGCATTTT. This codes for CASTLLLGGQPQHF. The full variable domain, in which reference TRBV28 and TRBJ1-5 provide the parts outside the CDR3, is DVKVTQSSRYLVKRTGEKVFLECVQDMDHENMFWYRQDPGLGLRLIYFSYDVKMKEKGDIPEGYSVSREKKERFSLILESASTNQTSMYLCASTLLLGGQPQHFGDGTRLSIL.

DNA of the CDR3: TGTGCCAGCAGCTTGGCGATTCAGTTGGCAGATACGCAGTATTTT. Residues: CASSLAIQLADTQYF. The chain has TRBV5-8 and TRBJ2-3; D remains ambiguous. Germline CDR1 SGHTS, CDR2 YDEGEE. Between the trimmed V and J ends, which lost 0 bases and 4 bases, there was a span of 12 bases. The length of the CDR3 is 15 residues. Supplemented by reference TRBV5-8 and TRBJ2-3, the full variable domain reads EAGVTQSPTHLIKTRGQQATLRCSPISGHTSVYWYQQALGLGLQFLLWYDEGEERNRGNFPPRFSGRQFPNYSSELNVNALELEDSALYLCASSLAIQLADTQYFGPGTRLTVL.

This chain connects TRBV11-2 to TRBJ1-1, with unresolved D. Germline CDR1 and CDR2: SGHAT and FQNNGV. The V end was cut by 2 bases, the J end by 5 bases, with 18 bases between. The CDR3 consists of 16 residues. CDR3 residues: CASSLSASYKRTEAFF. The CDR3 region has the DNA TGTGCCAGCAGCTTAAGTGCCAGCTATAAGCGGACTGAAGCTTTCTTT.

The rearrangement joins TRBV9 to TRBJ1-1; TRBD1 is a possible D gene (6 bases). This CDR3 comprises 16 residues. Germline CDR1 and CDR2: SGDLS and YYNGEE. Trimming removed 0 bases from V and 0 bases from J, with 12 bases in between. The CDR3: CASSVGTGLMNTEAFF. The CDR3 DNA sequence: TGTGCCAGCAGCGTAGGTACAGGGCTCATGAACACTGAAGCTTTCTTT.

This rearrangement joins TRBV24-1 to TRBJ2-1, with 13 nucleotides matching TRBD2. The CDR3 contains 14 residues. Looked up from germline, CDR1 is KGHDR and CDR2 is SFDVKD. The trim removed 4 bases at V and 14 bases at J, leaving 7 bases unmatched. The CDR3 reads CATSDQLAGGRKFF. The CDR3 DNA sequence: TGTGCCACCAGTGACCAACTAGCGGGGGGGCGGAAGTTCTTC.

The chain has TRBV7-9 and TRBJ2-6, with D uncertain. Between the trimmed V and J ends, which lost 5 bases and 4 bases, there was a span of 15 bases. Per the germline V gene, CDR1 is SEHNR and CDR2 is FQNEAQ (reference sequence). The CDR3 is 16 amino acids. CDR3 DNA: TGTGCCAGCAGCCCCTTGAGTTCCCTCGGGGCCAACGTCCTGACTTTC. It yields the protein CASSPLSSLGANVLTF.

In its sample, this clone was seen a few times. V is TRBV4-1 and J is TRBJ2-1, with 7 bases that match TRBD2. Looked up from germline, CDR1 is MGHRA and CDR2 is YSYEKL. The CDR3 is 16 amino acids. J was trimmed by 1 base and V by 0 bases; bases with no gene match: 3. The CDR3 reads CASSQDGRGSYNEQFF. DNA of the CDR3: TGCGCCAGCAGCCAAGATGGGCGGGGGTCCTACAATGAGCAGTTCTTC.

This chain connects TRBV6-1 to TRBJ1-6; TRBD1 aligns across 9 bases. CDR3 length: 16 amino acids. Germline V lookup: CDR1 MNHNS, CDR2 SASEGT. J gave up 7 bases and V 3 bases, and 7 bases lay outside the gene matches. Here the CDR3 reads CASSEDRGRGNSPLHF. DNA of the CDR3: TGTGCCAGCAGTGAGGACAGGGGTAGAGGAAATTCACCCCTCCACTTT.

The J gene is TRBJ2-5, the V gene TRBV7-2; 9 bases agree with TRBD1. CDR1 is SGHTA, CDR2 FQGNSA, per germline. With 3 bases clipped from V and 3 bases from J, the junction kept 11 bases outside the gene matches. The CDR3 runs 17 residues. CDR3: CASSFRFSGQGEETQYF. The CDR3 DNA follows: TGTGCCAGCAGCTTCCGGTTCTCGGGACAGGGTGAAGAGACCCAGTACTTC.